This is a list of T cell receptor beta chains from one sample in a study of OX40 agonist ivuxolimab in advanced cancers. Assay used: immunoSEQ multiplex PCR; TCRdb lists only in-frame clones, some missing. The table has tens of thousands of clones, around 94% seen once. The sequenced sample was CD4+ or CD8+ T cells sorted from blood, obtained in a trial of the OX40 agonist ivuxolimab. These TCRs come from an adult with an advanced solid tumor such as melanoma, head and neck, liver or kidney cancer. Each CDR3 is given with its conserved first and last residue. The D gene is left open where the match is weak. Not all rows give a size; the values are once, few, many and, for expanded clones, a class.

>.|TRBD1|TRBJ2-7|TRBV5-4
TGTGCCAGCAGCGGGACAGGCGTGCAGTACTTC
CASSGTGVQYF
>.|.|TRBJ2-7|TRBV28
TGTGCCAGCAGCTCTCGACCCCAGAACTACGAGCAGTACTTC
CASSSRPQNYEQYF
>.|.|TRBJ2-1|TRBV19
TGTGCCAGCAGCCAGGGTGAGCAGTTCTTC
CASSQGEQFF
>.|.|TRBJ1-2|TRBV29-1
TGCAGCGTTGTGTCCCCAGGGCCCAACTATGGCTACACCTTC
CSVVSPGPNYGYTF
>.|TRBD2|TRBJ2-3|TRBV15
TGTGCCACCAGAAGTCGGCGGGAGAACACAGATACGCAGTATTTT
CATRSRRENTDTQYF
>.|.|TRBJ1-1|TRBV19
TGTGCCTCACTCGGACAGATTGAAGCTTTCTTT
CASLGQIEAFF
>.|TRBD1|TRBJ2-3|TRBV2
TGTGCCAGCGAATACAAGGGGGCCGGTGGCACAGATACGCAGTATTTT
CASEYKGAGGTDTQYF
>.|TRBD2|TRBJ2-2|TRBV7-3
TGTGCCAGCAGCAAATGGGATGGGAGGGCAGGAGACACCGGGGAGCTGTTTTTT
CASSKWDGRAGDTGELFF
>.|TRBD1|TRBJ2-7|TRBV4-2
TGTGCCAGCAGCCAAGCGGGACAGGCAAGCTACGAGCAGTACTTC
CASSQAGQASYEQYF
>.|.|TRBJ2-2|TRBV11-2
TGTGCCAGCAGCGGGAGCCCCGGGGAGCTGTTTTTT
CASSGSPGELFF
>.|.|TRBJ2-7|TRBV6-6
TGTGCCACCTGGGCAGGGGGAGGGTACGAGCAGTACTTC
CATWAGGGYEQYF
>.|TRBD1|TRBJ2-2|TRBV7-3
TGTGCCAGCAGCTTAACAGGGGGCAACACCGGGGAGCTGTTTTTT
CASSLTGGNTGELFF
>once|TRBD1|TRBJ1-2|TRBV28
TGTGCCAGTGGACAGGGGGTTAATTATGGCTACACCTTC
CASGQGVNYGYTF
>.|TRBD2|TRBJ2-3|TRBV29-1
TGCAGCGAGAAAACTTTAGCGGGAGAAGACGATACGCAGTATTTT
CSEKTLAGEDDTQYF
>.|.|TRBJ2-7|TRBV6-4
TGTGCCAGCAGTGACTCAGGGGGCTACGAGCAGTACTTC
CASSDSGGYEQYF
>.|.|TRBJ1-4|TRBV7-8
TGTGCCAGCAGCTTCGACTCATCAACTAATGAAAAACTGTTTTTT
CASSFDSSTNEKLFF
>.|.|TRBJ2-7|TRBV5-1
TGCGCCAGCAGCCCCGAACTCTCCTACGAGCAGTACTTC
CASSPELSYEQYF
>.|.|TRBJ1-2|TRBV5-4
TGTGCCAGCAGCTTGCGTGGGTTAGGCAACTATGGCTACACCTTC
CASSLRGLGNYGYTF
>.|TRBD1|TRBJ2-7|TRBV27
TGTGCCAGCAGCCCACAGGGGTACTACGAGCAGTACTTC
CASSPQGYYEQYF
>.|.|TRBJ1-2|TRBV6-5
TGTGCCAGCAGTTACCTACCTTCCGGCTCTAACTATGGCTACACCTTC
CASSYLPSGSNYGYTF
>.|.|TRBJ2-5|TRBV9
TGTGCCAGCAGTCTAGGTTTAGAGACCCAGTACTTC
CASSLGLETQYF
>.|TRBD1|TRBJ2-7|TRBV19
TGTGCCAGTGGCCCCGGGACAGGCTACTACGAGCAGTACTTC
CASGPGTGYYEQYF
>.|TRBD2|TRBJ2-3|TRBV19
TGTGCCAGTACGGGGGGGCACTATACGCAGTATTTT
CASTGGHYTQYF
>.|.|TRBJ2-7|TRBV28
TGTGCCAGCAGTCGTAGGACAGCTTACGAGCAGTACTTC
CASSRRTAYEQYF
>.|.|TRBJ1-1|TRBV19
TGTGCCAGTAGTAACAGAAACACTGAAGCTTTCTTT
CASSNRNTEAFF
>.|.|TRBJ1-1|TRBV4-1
TGCGCCAGCAGCCAAGATGTGGATCCGACAGATGAAGCTTTCTTT
CASSQDVDPTDEAFF
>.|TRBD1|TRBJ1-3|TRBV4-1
TGCGCCAGCAGCCAAGTTGAGGCAGGGGGACTAGGAAACACCATATATTTT
CASSQVEAGGLGNTIYF